The 30 T cell receptor beta chains in this list originate from one sample, sequenced in a study of CD8 T cells in ankylosing spondylitis. From the 5' RACE reads, TCRdb called clonotypes with MiXCR, one entry per CDR3 protein. The sample has 250,000 to 350,000 distinct CDR3 sequences; less than 25% are singletons. Input material: blood, either unsorted or a sorted T cell fraction (not recorded which). These TCRs come from a female donor with ankylosing spondylitis or in good health (not recorded which).

This chain joins TRBV15 and TRBJ2-7; perhaps D is TRBD1 or TRBD2 (5 bases each). Trimming removed 0 bases at V and 10 bases at J, with 10 bases between. The CDR3 totals 12 residues. Germline assignment: CDR1 LNHNV and CDR2 YYDKDF (reference sequence). The CDR3, as DNA: TGTGCCACCAGCAGAGAAACTAGGGACCAGTACTTC. This codes for CATSRETRDQYF.

The rearrangement links TRBV5-5 to TRBJ2-7; D may correspond to TRBD1 or TRBD2 (6 bases each). Trimming cost V 6 bases and J 4 bases, with 17 bases left between them. Germline V gene data show CDR1 as SGHKS and CDR2 as YYEKEE (reference sequence). The length of the CDR3 is 14 residues. In nucleotides, the CDR3 is TGTGCCAGCACCCACGGGGGCAACCGTTACGAGCAGTACTTC. It yields the protein CASTHGGNRYEQYF.

The chain is built from TRBV5-1 and TRBJ2-2; D is perhaps TRBD1 (6 bases). CDR1 and CDR2 from the germline V gene are SGHRS and YFSETQ. The CDR3 totals 15 residues. V was pared by 3 bases and J by 1 base, with 10 bases between. The CDR3 region has the DNA TGCGCCAGCAGCTGGGAGACAGGGAACACCGGGGAGCTGTTTTTT. Residues: CASSWETGNTGELFF.

This clonotype was picked up many times. The rearrangement uses TRBV12-3 or TRBV12-4 and TRBJ2-1; 8 nucleotides line up with TRBD2. V trimming: 5 bases; J trimming: 15 bases; junction bases outside the gene matches: 12. The CDR3 is 13 residues long. CDR3 DNA sequence: TGTGCCAGCAGTCTTCTAACTAGCGGATCGGGGTTCTTC. Its translation is CASSLLTSGSGFF.

This clonotype was counted many times. The CDR3 spells CASSLGGRKQFF. CDR3 nucleotides: TGTGCCAGCAGCTTGGGCGGGAGGAAGCAGTTCTTC. The rearrangement uses TRBV5-6 and TRBJ2-1; 8 bases map to TRBD2. V was clipped by 0 bases and J by 11 bases; unmatched bases: 1. The CDR3 is made up of 12 amino acids. Germline CDR1 SGHDT, CDR2 YYEEEE.

The chain links TRBV12-3 or TRBV12-4 to TRBJ2-1; 9 nucleotides align to TRBD2. Trimming removed 6 bases from V and 6 bases from J; junction bases left unmatched: 9. CDR3 length: 15 residues. Here the CDR3 reads CASRPTLAGANEQFF. CDR3 bases: TGTGCCAGCAGGCCGACCTTAGCGGGAGCCAATGAGCAGTTCTTC.

The chain has TRBV12-3 or TRBV12-4 and TRBJ2-7, with TRBD2 matching over 8 bases. The CDR3 totals 15 residues. V gave up 2 bases and J gave up 6 bases; unmatched junction bases: 9. The CDR3 nucleotides read TGTGCCAGCAGTTTACATAGCGGGACGATAAGCGAGCAGTACTTC. Translated, it gives CASSLHSGTISEQYF.

This chain joins TRBV24-1 and TRBJ2-6, with D tentatively TRBD2 (5 bases). The CDR3 is 19 amino acids. Germline V gene sequence: CDR1 KGHDR, CDR2 SFDVKD. Between the trimmed V and J ends, which lost 8 bases and 1 base, there was a span of 23 bases. CDR3 nucleotides: TGTGCCACCAATACCATTCGGGGTCCCATATCGTCTGGGGCCAACGTCCTGACTTTC. It specifies CATNTIRGPISSGANVLTF.

The rearrangement links TRBV3-1 to TRBJ2-7; D remains unclear. The CDR3 contains 13 residues. The germline V gene has CDR1 LGHDT and CDR2 YNNKEL (reference sequence). V lost 0 bases and J lost 8, with 11 bases in between. CDR3 loop: CASSQDRSVQQYF. CDR3 sequence (DNA): TGTGCCAGCAGCCAAGATCGATCCGTCCAGCAGTACTTC.

The rearrangement links TRBV11-1 to TRBJ2-7; 7 positions match TRBD2. Germline V gives CDR1 SGHAT, CDR2 FQDESV (reference sequence). The V gene end was trimmed by 5 bases and the J gene end by 5 bases; junction bases not matched to a gene: 6. The CDR3 is made up of 13 amino acids. CDR3 DNA: TGTGCCAGCAGCCCAGGACTAGAGGACGAGCAGTACTTC. This gives the protein CASSPGLEDEQYF.

This clonotype occurred many times. The rearrangement links TRBV12-3 or TRBV12-4 to TRBJ2-1, with 9 bases fitting TRBD2. The ends lost 2 bases at V and 4 bases at J; junction bases unmatched: 3. The CDR3 totals 15 residues. CDR3 residues: CASSLLAGGYNEQFF. The CDR3 nucleotides are TGTGCCAGCAGTTTACTCGCGGGAGGGTACAATGAGCAGTTCTTC.

There are a few counts of this clonotype. The V and J genes are TRBV20-1 and TRBJ2-1; 9 positions match TRBD2. CDR3 length equals 14 residues. The junction had 10 bases not matched to a gene; V was cut back by 6 bases and J by 7 bases. Germline loops: CDR1 DFQATT, CDR2 SNEGSKA (reference sequence). The CDR3 protein is CSATPGLAWNEQFF. In nucleotides, the CDR3 is TGCAGTGCAACCCCGGGACTAGCTTGGAATGAGCAGTTCTTC.

The chain joins TRBV5-5 to TRBJ2-4, with TRBD1 matching over 7 bases. CDR3 length equals 14 residues. Unmatched junction bases numbered 8, after V lost 3 bases and J lost 8 bases. Per germline, CDR1 SGHKS and CDR2 YYEKEE (reference sequence). The CDR3 bases are TGTGCCAGCAGCTCCGACAGGGTTCGAGACATTCAGTACTTC. It encodes CASSSDRVRDIQYF.

This clonotype was seen many times. The chain recombines TRBV29-1 with TRBJ1-1; no firm D call. Trimming removed 4 bases at V and 5 bases at J, with 17 bases between. CDR1 and CDR2 from the germline V gene are SQVTM and ANQGSEA. This CDR3 spans 14 amino acids. This chain's CDR3 is CSVAPKLSKTEAFF. For the CDR3, the DNA is TGCAGCGTTGCCCCGAAACTAAGTAAGACTGAAGCTTTCTTT.

The V gene is TRBV2, the J gene TRBJ1-1; D call uncertain. Germline CDR1 SNHLY, CDR2 FYNNEI. With 2 bases removed from V and 10 bases from J, the gap between germline ends came to 14 bases. This CDR3 comprises 13 residues. For the CDR3, the DNA is TGTGCCAGCAGTGAAATAGTCCCAGTCGGAGCTTTCTTT. Translation gives CASSEIVPVGAFF. Together with reference TRBV2 and TRBJ1-1, the CDR3 gives the full variable domain: EPEVTQTPSHQVTQMGQEVILRCVPISNHLYFYWYRQILGQKVEFLVSFYNNEISEKSEIFDDQFSVERPDGSNFTLKIRSTKLEDSAMYFCASSEIVPVGAFFGQGTRLTVV.

The table lists this clonotype with a few counts. The CDR3 sequence is CASSLVFGGPNEQYF. The CDR3 DNA reads as TGCGCCAGCAGCTTGGTGTTTGGGGGCCCAAACGAGCAGTACTTC. The chain joins TRBV5-1 to TRBJ2-7; a possible D gene is TRBD1 (6 bases). V lost 0 bases and J lost 5, with 15 bases in between. CDR3 size: 15 residues. Germline CDR1 and CDR2: SGHRS and YFSETQ.

The V call is TRBV7-3, the J call TRBJ2-3; a possible D gene is TRBD2 (6 bases). The V gene's germline CDR1 is SGHTA and CDR2 FQGTGA. The germline V and J ends were trimmed by 5 bases and 5 bases, with 11 bases remaining between them. This CDR3 has 13 residues. The DNA of the CDR3 is TGTGCCAGCAGCCCCTGGGGGGTAGATACGCAGTATTTT. It specifies CASSPWGVDTQYF.

This clonotype turned up a few times. V is TRBV6-1 and J is TRBJ2-2; possibly TRBD1 for D (5 bases). The CDR3 has 14 amino acids. The ends were cut back, 2 bases at V and 6 bases at J, with 10 bases in the middle. The germline V gene has CDR1 MNHNS and CDR2 SASEGT. The CDR3 DNA reads as TGTGCCAGCAGTGAAACCAGGGCCCCCGGGGAGCTGTTTTTT. Encoded protein: CASSETRAPGELFF.

The genes are TRBV6-2 or TRBV6-3 and TRBJ2-1; D not resolved. Germline V gene sequence: CDR1 MNHEY, CDR2 SVGEGT. The CDR3 has 12 residues. The V gene lost 5 bases and the J gene lost 8 bases, with 10 bases spanning the gap. The CDR3 is CASSNPRDEQFF. The CDR3 region has the DNA TGTGCCAGCAGTAATCCTAGGGATGAGCAGTTCTTC.

This clonotype was counted a few times. Germline is not matched at one junction end, which may reflect a read error. The V gene is TRBV20-1, the J gene TRBJ1-5, with a tentative D call TRBD1 (5 bases). CDR3 size: 14 residues. Germline V gives CDR1 DFQATT, CDR2 SNEGSKA (reference sequence). The CDR3 loop is CSARGPGTYQPQHF. DNA of the CDR3: TGCAGTGCTAGAGGGCCAGGGACCTATCAACCCCAGCATTTT.

The chain links TRBV4-3 to TRBJ2-7; D perhaps matches TRBD1 (6 bases). V was shortened by 0 bases and J by 2 bases, with 11 bases between the two germline ends. Per germline, CDR1 LGHNA and CDR2 YSLEER. The CDR3 extends over 15 amino acids. CDR3 in DNA: TGCGCCAGCAGCCAAGACAGGGGATGGACCTACGAGCAGTACTTC. It codes for CASSQDRGWTYEQYF.

The chain is built from TRBV18 and TRBJ2-5; 7 nucleotides line up with TRBD1. V shed 3 bases, J shed 5 bases, and the junction held 6 bases outside the gene matches. The CDR3 covers 14 residues. The germline gives CDR1 KGHSH, CDR2 LQKENI. CDR3 loop: CASSPGQSPETQYF. CDR3 in DNA: TGTGCCAGCTCACCGGGACAGTCTCCCGAGACCCAGTACTTC.

The table lists this clonotype with a count of one. The V gene is TRBV6-2 or TRBV6-3, the J gene TRBJ2-2; no firm D call. Germline assignment: CDR1 MNHEY and CDR2 SVGEGT. The V and J ends lost 5 bases and 6 bases respectively, with 16 bases between them. The CDR3 has 15 residues. The CDR3 DNA reads TGTGCCAGCAGTGGCGGATCTACTTATCCCGGGGAGCTGTTTTTT. Its translation: CASSGGSTYPGELFF.

The chain is built from TRBV10-3 and TRBJ2-3, with a possible D match to TRBD2 (5 bases). Trimming left V 4 bases short and J 6 bases short, with 14 bases between. The CDR3 has 14 residues. CDR1 is ENHRY, CDR2 SYGVKD, per germline. This CDR3 reads CAISVRESVDTQYF. The CDR3 DNA reads as TGTGCCATCAGTGTAAGGGAGAGCGTCGATACGCAGTATTTT.

V and J are TRBV20-1 and TRBJ2-3; 12 bases agree with TRBD2. Germline V lookup: CDR1 DFQATT, CDR2 SNEGSKA (reference sequence). V was pared by 5 bases and J by 0 bases, with 12 bases of the junction left unmatched. The CDR3 loop spans 18 amino acids. The CDR3 reads CSAPMRTSGTRSTDTQYF. The CDR3 coding sequence is TGCAGTGCTCCGATGAGGACTAGCGGGACGCGCAGCACAGATACGCAGTATTTT.

The chain recombines TRBV28 with TRBJ1-2; D gene unclear. Germline CDR1 reads MDHEN; CDR2 reads SYDVKM. The V end was cut by 3 bases, the J end by 8 bases, with 13 bases between. CDR3 length: 13 residues. CDR3 bases: TGTGCCAGCAGTTTGCCCGACCCGAGGGGCTACACCTTC. Translation gives CASSLPDPRGYTF.

This clonotype has just a few counts. The chain links TRBV20-1 to TRBJ2-5, with a possible D match to TRBD2 (8 bases). The CDR3 is 15 amino acids. Trimming shortened V by 0 bases and J by 4 bases, and 15 bases separated the two germline ends. Germline V gene sequence: CDR1 DFQATT, CDR2 SNEGSKA (reference sequence). CDR3 in DNA: TGCAGTGCTAGAGAAGGGACTAGGGGGCTAGAGACCCAGTACTTC. Residues: CSAREGTRGLETQYF.

The chain links TRBV9 to TRBJ2-2, with 10 positions matching TRBD2. Germline CDR1 and CDR2: SGDLS and YYNGEE. The junction had 5 bases not matched to a gene; V was cut back by 3 bases and J by 3 bases. The CDR3 is made up of 16 amino acids. The CDR3 DNA reads as TGTGCCAGCAGCGCATGGACTAGCGGATACACCGGGGAGCTGTTTTTT. Its translation is CASSAWTSGYTGELFF.

The chain has TRBV10-3 and TRBJ1-5; D is unresolved. This CDR3 comprises 10 residues. V was trimmed by 6 bases and J by 7 bases, leaving 4 bases between them. In germline, CDR1 is ENHRY, CDR2 SYGVKD. The CDR3 DNA sequence: TGTGCCATCAGCGGGCAGCCCCAGCATTTT. Translation: CAISGQPQHF.

This clonotype is a singleton in its sample. The chain combines TRBV28 with TRBJ1-1; D unclear. Trimming left V 8 bases short and J 7 bases short, with 11 bases between. Germline V gene sequence: CDR1 MDHEN, CDR2 SYDVKM. CDR3 length equals 11 residues. The CDR3 loop reads CASFGDVEAFF. As DNA, the CDR3 is TGTGCCAGCTTCGGAGATGTTGAAGCTTTCTTT. Supplemented by reference TRBV28 and TRBJ1-1, the full variable domain reads DVKVTQSSRYLVKRTGEKVFLECVQDMDHENMFWYRQDPGLGLRLIYFSYDVKMKEKGDIPEGYSVSREKKERFSLILESASTNQTSMYLCASFGDVEAFFGQGTRLTVV.